This T cell receptor (beta chain) derives from a study of blood T cell repertoires in COVID-19. The table lists this clone with a count of one. Other nucleotide sequences in the sample specify the same CDR3. Data came from immunoSEQ multiplex PCR; TCRdb stores just in-frame clones and leaves some out. The table shows under 250,000 clones, with 75% to 90% occurring only once. This clonotype originated in a man aged 30 to 45 with COVID-19, enrolled during active disease. The sequenced sample consisted of peripheral blood.

CDR3 bases: TGCGCCAGCAGCTTGGGGGACAGAAACTATGGCTACACCTTC. This encodes CASSLGDRNYGYTF. The chain uses TRBV5-1 and TRBJ1-2; TRBD1 aligns across 7 bases. This CDR3 is built from 14 residues. The germline gives CDR1 SGHRS, CDR2 YFSETQ. The ends lost 0 bases at V and 2 bases at J; junction bases unmatched: 1.